This T cell receptor (beta chain) was captured by sequencing in a study of cytomegalovirus exposure and HLA in healthy donors. PCR employed 60 Vbeta and 13 Jbeta primers. The data were produced by immunoSEQ multiplex PCR, yet TCRdb's version contains in-frame clones alone and is incomplete. The table lists 95,000 to 110,000 clones, about 80% of them singletons. Trimming removed 3 bases from V and 5 bases from J; junction bases left unmatched: 5. Germline CDR1 reads SEHNR; CDR2 reads FQNEAQ (reference sequence). This CDR3 has 14 amino acids. Notes on this clone: Its cognate antigen is unknown.

General study results and limits: Later findings reportedly placed an Asian-associated ancestry cluster below the approximately 670-donor mean for N-insertions.

What was sequenced was PBMCs. The chain employs TRBV7-9 and TRBJ1-1; 8 bases are shared with TRBD1. The clonotype originates from a man aged 25-40 years in good health and CMV-seronegative. The CDR3 DNA reads as TGTGCCAGCAGCTTGGGCAGGGGGCGGACTGAAGCTTTCTTT. Amino acids: CASSLGRGRTEAFF. Combining the CDR3 with reference TRBV7-9 and TRBJ1-1 gives the whole variable domain DTGVSQNPRHKITKRGQNVTFRCDPISEHNRLYWYRQTLGQGPEFLTYFQNEAQLEKSRLLSDRFSAERPKGSFSTLEIQRTEQGDSAMYLCASSLGRGRTEAFFGQGTRLTVV.